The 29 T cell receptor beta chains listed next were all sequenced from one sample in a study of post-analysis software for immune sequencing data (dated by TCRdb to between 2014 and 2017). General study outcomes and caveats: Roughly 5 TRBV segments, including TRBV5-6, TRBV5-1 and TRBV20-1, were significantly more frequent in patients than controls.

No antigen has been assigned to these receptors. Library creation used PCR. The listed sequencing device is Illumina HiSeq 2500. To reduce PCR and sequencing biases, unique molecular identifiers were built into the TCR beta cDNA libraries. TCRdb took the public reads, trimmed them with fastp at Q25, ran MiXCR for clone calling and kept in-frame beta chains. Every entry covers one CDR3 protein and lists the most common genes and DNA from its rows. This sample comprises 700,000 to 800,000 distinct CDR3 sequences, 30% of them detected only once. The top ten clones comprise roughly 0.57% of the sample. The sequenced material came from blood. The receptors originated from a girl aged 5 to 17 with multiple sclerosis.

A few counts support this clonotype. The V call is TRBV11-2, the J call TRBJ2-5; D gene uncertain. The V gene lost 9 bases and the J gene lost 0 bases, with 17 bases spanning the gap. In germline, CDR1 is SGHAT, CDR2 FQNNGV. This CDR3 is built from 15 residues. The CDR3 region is CASSPSTSHQETQYF. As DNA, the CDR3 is TGTGCCAGTTCTCCAAGCACATCCCACCAAGAGACCCAGTACTTC.

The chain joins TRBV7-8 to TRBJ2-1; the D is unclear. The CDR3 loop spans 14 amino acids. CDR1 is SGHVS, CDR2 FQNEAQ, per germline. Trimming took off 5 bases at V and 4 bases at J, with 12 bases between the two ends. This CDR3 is CASSPGRMYNEQFF. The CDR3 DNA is TGTGCCAGCAGCCCCGGACGGATGTACAATGAGCAGTTCTTC.

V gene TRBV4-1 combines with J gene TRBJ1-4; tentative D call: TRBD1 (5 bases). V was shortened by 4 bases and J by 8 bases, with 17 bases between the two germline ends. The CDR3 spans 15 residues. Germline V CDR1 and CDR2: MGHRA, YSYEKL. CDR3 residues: CASSPSGPPREKLFF. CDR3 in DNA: TGCGCCAGCAGCCCGTCGGGGCCCCCGAGGGAAAAACTGTTTTTT.

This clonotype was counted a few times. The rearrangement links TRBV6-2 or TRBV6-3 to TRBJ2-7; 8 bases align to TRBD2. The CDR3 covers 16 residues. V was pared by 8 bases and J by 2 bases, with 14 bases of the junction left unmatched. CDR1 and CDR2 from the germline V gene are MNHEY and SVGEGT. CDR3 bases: TGTGCCAGCGGGACCCCAAGGCGGGAGGATGCCTACGAGCAGTACTTC. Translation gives CASGTPRREDAYEQYF.

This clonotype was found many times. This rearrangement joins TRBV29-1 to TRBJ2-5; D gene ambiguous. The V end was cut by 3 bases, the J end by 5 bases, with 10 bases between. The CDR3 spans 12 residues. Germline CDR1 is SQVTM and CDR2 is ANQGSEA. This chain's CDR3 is CSVEAVGETQYF. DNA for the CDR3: TGCAGCGTTGAGGCCGTCGGGGAGACCCAGTACTTC.

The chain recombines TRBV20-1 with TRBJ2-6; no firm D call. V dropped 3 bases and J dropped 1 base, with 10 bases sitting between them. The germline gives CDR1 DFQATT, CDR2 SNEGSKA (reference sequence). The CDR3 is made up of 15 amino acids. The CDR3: CSASPTSSGANVLTF. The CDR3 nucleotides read TGCAGTGCTAGTCCCACATCGTCTGGGGCCAACGTCCTGACTTTC.

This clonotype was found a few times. The CDR3 DNA reads as TGTGCCAGCACAATTGGGGGAGGTACAGATACGCAGTATTTT. Its protein is CASTIGGGTDTQYF. The rearrangement links TRBV7-2 to TRBJ2-3; a weak D match, TRBD2 (6 bases). The CDR3 contains 14 residues. The germline V gene has CDR1 SGHTA and CDR2 FQGNSA. Trimming took 7 bases from V and 3 from J, leaving 14 bases between them.

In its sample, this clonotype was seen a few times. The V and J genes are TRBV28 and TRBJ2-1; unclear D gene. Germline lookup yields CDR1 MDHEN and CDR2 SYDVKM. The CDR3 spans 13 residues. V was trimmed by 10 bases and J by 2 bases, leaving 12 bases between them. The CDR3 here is CATDAPAYNEQFF. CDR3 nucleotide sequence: TGTGCCACCGACGCTCCGGCCTACAATGAGCAGTTCTTC.

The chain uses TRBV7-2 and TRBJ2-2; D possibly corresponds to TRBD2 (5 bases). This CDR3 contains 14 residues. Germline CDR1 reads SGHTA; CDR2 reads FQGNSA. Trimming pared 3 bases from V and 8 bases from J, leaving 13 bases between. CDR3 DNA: TGTGCCAGCAGCTTGCGAAAGGGAGCTGGGGAGCTGTTTTTT. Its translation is CASSLRKGAGELFF.

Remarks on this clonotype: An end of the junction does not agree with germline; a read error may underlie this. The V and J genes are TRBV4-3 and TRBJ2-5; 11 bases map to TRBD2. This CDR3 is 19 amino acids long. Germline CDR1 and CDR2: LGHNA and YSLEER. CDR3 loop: CASSQGRALAGGPQGTQYF. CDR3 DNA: TGCGCCAGCAGCCAAGGTCGGGCGCTAGCGGGAGGACCGCAAGGGACCCAGTACTTC.

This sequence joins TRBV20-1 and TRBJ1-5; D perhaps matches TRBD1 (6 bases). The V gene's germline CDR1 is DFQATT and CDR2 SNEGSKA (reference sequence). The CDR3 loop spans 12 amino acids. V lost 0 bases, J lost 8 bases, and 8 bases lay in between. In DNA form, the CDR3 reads TGCAGTGCTAGAGAAAGGGGGAAGCCCCAGCATTTT. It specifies CSARERGKPQHF.

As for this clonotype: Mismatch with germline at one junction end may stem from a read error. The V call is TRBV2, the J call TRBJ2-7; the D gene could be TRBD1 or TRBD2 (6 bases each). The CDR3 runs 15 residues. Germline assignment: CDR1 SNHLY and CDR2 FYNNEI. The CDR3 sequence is CAGSGRTGRSYEQYF. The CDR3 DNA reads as TGTGCCGGCAGTGGGCGTACAGGGAGGAGCTACGAGCAGTACTTC. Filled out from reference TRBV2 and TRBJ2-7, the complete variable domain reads EPEVTQTPSHQVTQMGQEVILRCVPISNHLYFYWYRQILGQKVEFLVSFYNNEISEKSEIFDDQFSVERPDGSNFTLKIRSTKLEDSAMYFCAGSGRTGRSYEQYFGPGTRLTVT.

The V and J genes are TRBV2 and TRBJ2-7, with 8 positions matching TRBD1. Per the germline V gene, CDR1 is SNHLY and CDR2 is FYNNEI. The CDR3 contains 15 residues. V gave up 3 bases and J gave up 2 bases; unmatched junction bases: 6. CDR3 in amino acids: CASSEVGTGPYEQYF. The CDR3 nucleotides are TGTGCCAGCAGTGAGGTCGGGACAGGACCCTACGAGCAGTACTTC.

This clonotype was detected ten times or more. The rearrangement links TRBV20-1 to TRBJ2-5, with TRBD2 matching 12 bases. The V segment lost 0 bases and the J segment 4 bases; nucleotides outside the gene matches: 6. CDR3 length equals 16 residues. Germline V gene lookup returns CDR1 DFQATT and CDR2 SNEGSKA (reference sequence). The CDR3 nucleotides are TGCAGTGCTAGAGATCCGACTAGCGGGAGTACAGAGACCCAGTACTTC. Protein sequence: CSARDPTSGSTETQYF.

The CDR3 sequence: CASSSASGRDTQYF. CDR3 bases: TGTGCCAGCAGCTCCGCTAGCGGGCGGGATACGCAGTATTTT. V usage is TRBV7-2 and J usage is TRBJ2-3, with TRBD2 matching over 8 bases. This CDR3 region has 14 residues. The germline gives CDR1 SGHTA, CDR2 FQGNSA. V lost 4 bases and J lost 6; bases outside the gene matches: 6.

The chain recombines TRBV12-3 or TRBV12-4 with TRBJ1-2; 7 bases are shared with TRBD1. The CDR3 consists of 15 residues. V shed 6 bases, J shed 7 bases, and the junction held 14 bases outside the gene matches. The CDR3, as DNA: TGTGCCAGCAGCACACAGGGGTCAGTGATCTGTGGCTACACCTTC. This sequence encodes CASSTQGSVICGYTF.

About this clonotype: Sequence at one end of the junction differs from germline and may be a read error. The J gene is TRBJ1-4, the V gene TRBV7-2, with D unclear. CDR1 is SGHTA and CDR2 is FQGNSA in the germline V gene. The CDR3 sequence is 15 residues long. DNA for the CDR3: TGTGTCAGCAGCTTAGGAGGCACTCCGGGCGAAAAACTGTTTTTT. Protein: CVSSLGGTPGEKLFF.

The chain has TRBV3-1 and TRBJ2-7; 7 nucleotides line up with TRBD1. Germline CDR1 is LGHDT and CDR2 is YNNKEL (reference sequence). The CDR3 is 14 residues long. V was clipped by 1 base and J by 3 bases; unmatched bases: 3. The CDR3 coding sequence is TGTGCCAGCAGCCAAGTGTGGGACAGCTACGAGCAGTACTTC. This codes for CASSQVWDSYEQYF.

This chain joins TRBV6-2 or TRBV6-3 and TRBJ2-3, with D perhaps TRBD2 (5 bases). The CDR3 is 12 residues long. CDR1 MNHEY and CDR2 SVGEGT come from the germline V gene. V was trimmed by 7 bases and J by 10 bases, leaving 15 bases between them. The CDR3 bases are TGTGCCAGCAATGGACCCCGGGGTGCGCAGTATTTT. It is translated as CASNGPRGAQYF.

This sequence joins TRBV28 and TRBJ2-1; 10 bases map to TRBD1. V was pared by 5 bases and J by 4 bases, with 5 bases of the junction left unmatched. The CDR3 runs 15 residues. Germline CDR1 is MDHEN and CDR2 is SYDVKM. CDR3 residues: CASSKGQGTYNEQFF. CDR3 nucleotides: TGTGCCAGCAGTAAGGGACAGGGGACATACAATGAGCAGTTCTTC.

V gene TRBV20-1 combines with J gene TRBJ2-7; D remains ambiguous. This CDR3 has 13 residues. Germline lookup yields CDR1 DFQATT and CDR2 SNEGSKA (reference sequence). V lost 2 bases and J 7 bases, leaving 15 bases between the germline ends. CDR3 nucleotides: TGCAGTGCTAGACGCTCATATGGGAATGAGCAGTACTTC. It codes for CSARRSYGNEQYF.

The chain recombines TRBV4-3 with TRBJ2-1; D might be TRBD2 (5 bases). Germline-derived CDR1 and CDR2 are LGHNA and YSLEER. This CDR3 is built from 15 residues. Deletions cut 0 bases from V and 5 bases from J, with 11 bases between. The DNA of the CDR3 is TGCGCCAGCAGCCAAGATCTGGGGAGAAACAATGAGCAGTTCTTC. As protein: CASSQDLGRNNEQFF.

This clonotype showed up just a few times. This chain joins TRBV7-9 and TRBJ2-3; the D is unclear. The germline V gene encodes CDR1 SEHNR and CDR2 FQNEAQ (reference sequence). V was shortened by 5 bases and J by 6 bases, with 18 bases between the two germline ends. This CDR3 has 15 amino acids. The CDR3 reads CASSPANLYSDTQYF. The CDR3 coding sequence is TGTGCCAGCAGCCCCGCCAACCTTTACTCTGATACGCAGTATTTT.

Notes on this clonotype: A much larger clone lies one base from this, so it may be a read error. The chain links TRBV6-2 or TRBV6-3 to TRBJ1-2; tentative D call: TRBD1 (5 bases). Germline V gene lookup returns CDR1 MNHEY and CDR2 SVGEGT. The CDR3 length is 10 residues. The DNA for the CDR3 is TGTGCCGGCAGGGATTCTGGCTACACCTTC. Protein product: CAGRDSGYTF.

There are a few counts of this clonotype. In DNA form, the CDR3 reads TGCGCCAGCAGCTACCGGACGGCTGCTTACAATGAGCAGTTCTTC. Amino acids: CASSYRTAAYNEQFF. The chain uses TRBV5-1 and TRBJ2-1, with unresolved D. CDR1 SGHRS and CDR2 YFSETQ come from the germline V gene. Trimming left V 3 bases short and J 4 bases short, with 14 bases between. This CDR3 contains 15 residues.

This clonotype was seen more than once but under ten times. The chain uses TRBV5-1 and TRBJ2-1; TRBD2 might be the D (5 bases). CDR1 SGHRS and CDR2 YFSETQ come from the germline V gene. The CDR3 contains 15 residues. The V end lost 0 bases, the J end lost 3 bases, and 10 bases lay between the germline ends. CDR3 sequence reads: CASSLVETIYNEQFF. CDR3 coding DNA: TGCGCCAGCAGCTTGGTCGAGACTATCTACAATGAGCAGTTCTTC.

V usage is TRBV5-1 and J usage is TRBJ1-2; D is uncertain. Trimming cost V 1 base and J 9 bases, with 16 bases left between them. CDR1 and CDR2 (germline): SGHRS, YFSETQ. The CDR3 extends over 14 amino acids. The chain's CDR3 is CASSLLDGSISYTF. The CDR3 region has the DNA TGCGCCAGCAGCTTGCTTGACGGATCTATTAGCTACACCTTC.

For the CDR3, the DNA is TGTGCCACCAGCGCCCGTACCGACAGGGTCGCGGCTTTCTTT. Translation gives CATSARTDRVAAFF. The chain combines TRBV15 with TRBJ1-1, with 7 bases lining up with TRBD1. Trimming cost V 5 bases and J 11 bases; bases outside gene matches: 14. In germline, CDR1 is LNHNV, CDR2 YYDKDF (reference sequence). The CDR3 has 14 amino acids.

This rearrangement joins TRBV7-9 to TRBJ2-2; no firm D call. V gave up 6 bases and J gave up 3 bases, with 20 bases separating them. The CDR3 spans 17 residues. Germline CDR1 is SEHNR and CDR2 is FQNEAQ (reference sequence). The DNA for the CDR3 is TGTGCCAGCAGTCACTTAGGTTCCATTGGTCACACCGGGGAGCTGTTTTTT. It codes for CASSHLGSIGHTGELFF.